This TCR beta chain originates from a study of blood T cells in healthy people across ages. A second PCR, run for roughly 7 to 12 cycles, used a sample-barcoded 5' primer plus a J-beta primer mix. TCRdb redid the calling of the 5' RACE reads with MiXCR, one entry per CDR3 protein. This sample has around 870,000 distinct CDR3 sequences, with 25% to 30% found just once. With respect to this clonotype: The junction shows a germline mismatch at one end, possibly a read error.

CDR1 and CDR2 (germline): DFQATT, SNEGSKA (reference sequence). The CDR3 contains 18 residues. The clonotype originates from an elderly woman in good health. The chain carries TRBV20-1 and TRBJ2-3; TRBD2 aligns across 8 bases. The sample was blood. Here the CDR3 reads CSAPRGGLVGTRTDAQYF. In DNA, the CDR3 is TGCAGTGCTCCCCGAGGGGGACTAGTGGGGACCCGCACAGATGCGCAGTATTTT.